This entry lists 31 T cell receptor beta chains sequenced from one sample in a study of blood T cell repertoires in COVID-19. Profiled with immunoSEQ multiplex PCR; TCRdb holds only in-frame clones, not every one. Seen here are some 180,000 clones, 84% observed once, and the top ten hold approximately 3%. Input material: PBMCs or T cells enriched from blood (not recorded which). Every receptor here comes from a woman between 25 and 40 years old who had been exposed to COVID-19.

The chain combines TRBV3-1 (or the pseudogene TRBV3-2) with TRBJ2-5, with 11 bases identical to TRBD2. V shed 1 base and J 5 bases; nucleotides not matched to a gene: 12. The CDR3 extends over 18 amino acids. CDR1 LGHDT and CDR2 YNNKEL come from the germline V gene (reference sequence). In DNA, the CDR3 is TGTGCCAGCAGCCAAGGGTTAGGTAGCGGGGGGGCGAGGGAGACCCAGTACTTC. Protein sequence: CASSQGLGSGGARETQYF.

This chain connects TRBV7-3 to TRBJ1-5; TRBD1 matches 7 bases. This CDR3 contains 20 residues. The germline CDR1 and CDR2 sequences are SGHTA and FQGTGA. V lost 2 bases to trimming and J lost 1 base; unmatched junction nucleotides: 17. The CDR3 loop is CASSLSPIITGVDSNQPQHF. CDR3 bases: TGTGCCAGCAGCTTATCCCCAATAATAACAGGGGTAGACAGCAATCAGCCCCAGCATTTT.

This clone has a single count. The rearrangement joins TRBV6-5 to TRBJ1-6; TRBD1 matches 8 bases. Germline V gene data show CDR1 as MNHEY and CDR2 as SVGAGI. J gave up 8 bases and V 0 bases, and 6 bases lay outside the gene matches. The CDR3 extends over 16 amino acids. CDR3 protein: CASSYSAGGSDSPLHF. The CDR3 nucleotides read TGTGCCAGCAGTTACTCGGCAGGGGGCTCGGATTCACCCCTCCACTTT.

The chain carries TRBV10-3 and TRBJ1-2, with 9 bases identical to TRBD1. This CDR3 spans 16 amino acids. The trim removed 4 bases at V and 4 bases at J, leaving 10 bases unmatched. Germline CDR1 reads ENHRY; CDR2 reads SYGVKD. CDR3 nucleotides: TGTGCCATCAGTGCCGGGACAGGGAAAGCTGGCTATGGCTACACCTTC. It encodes CAISAGTGKAGYGYTF.

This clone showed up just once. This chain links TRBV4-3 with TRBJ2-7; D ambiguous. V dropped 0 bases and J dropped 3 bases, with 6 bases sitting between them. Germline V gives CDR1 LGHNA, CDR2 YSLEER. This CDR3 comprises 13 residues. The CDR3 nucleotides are TGCGCCAGCAGCCAAGATAACGGCTACGAGCAGTACTTC. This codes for CASSQDNGYEQYF.

As DNA, the CDR3 is TGTGCCAGCAGCCAACTCAAGACTAGCGGCCAAGAGACCCAGTACTTC. This codes for CASSQLKTSGQETQYF. The V call is TRBV3-1 (or the pseudogene TRBV3-2), the J call TRBJ2-5; 9 bases are a match to TRBD2. Germline CDR1 LGHDT, CDR2 YNNKEL (reference sequence). The CDR3 runs to 16 residues. V lost 2 bases and J lost 1; bases outside the gene matches: 5.

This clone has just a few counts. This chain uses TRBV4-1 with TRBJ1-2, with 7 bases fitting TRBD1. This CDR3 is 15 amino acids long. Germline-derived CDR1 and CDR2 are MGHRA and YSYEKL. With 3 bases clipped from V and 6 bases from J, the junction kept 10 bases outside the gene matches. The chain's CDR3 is CASSQVAGGADGYTF. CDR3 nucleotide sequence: TGCGCCAGCAGCCAGGTTGCAGGGGGAGCGGATGGCTACACCTTC.

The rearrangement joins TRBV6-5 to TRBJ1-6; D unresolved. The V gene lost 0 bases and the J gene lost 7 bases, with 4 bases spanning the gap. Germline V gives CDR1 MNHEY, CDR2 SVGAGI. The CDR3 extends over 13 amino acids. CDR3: CASSYSTNSPLHF. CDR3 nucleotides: TGTGCCAGCAGTTACTCGACAAATTCACCCCTCCACTTT.

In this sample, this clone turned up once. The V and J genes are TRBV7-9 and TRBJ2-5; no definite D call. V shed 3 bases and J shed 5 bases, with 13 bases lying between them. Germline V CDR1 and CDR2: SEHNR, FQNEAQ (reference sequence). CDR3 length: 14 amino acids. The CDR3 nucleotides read TGTGCCAGCAGCTTGGGCCAGATTGACGAGACCCAGTACTTC. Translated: CASSLGQIDETQYF. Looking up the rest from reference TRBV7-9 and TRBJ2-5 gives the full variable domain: DTGVSQNPRHKITKRGQNVTFRCDPISEHNRLYWYRQTLGQGPEFLTYFQNEAQLEKSRLLSDRFSAERPKGSFSTLEIQRTEQGDSAMYLCASSLGQIDETQYFGPGTRLLVL.

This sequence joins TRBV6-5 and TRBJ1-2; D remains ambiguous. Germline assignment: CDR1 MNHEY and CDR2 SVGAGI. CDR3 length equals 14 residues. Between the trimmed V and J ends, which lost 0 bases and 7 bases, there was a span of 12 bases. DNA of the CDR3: TGTGCCAGCAGTTACTCGATCCAGGTCTCTGGCTACACCTTC. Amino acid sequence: CASSYSIQVSGYTF.

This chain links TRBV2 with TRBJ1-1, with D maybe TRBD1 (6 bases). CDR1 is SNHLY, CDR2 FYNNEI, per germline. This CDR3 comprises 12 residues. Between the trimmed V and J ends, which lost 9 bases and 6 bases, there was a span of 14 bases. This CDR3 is CASGGGVAEAFF. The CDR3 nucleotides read TGTGCCAGTGGGGGGGGCGTAGCTGAAGCTTTCTTT.

CDR3 sequence (DNA): TGTGCCAGCAGCCAGGCGGACAGGGGGCCCTACAATGAGCAGTTCTTC. Its protein product is CASSQADRGPYNEQFF. The gene calls are TRBV14 and TRBJ2-1, with TRBD1 identical over 11 bases. The V gene's germline CDR1 is SGHDN and CDR2 FVKESK. The CDR3 is 16 amino acids. The J segment lost 2 bases and the V segment lost 3 bases, leaving 3 bases of the junction unmatched.

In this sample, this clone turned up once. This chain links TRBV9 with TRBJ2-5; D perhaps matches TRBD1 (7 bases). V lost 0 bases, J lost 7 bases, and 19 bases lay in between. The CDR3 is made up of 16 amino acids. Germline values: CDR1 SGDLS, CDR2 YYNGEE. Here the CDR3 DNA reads TGTGCCAGCAGCGTAGGGTCGACAGGGACTGGGGGGACCCAGTACTTC. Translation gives CASSVGSTGTGGTQYF.

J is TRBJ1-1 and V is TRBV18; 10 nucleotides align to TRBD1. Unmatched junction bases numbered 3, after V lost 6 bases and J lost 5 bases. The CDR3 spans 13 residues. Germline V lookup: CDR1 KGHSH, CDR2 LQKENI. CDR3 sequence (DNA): TGTGCCAGCTCGGGACAGGGGAGGACTGAAGCTTTCTTT. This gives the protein CASSGQGRTEAFF. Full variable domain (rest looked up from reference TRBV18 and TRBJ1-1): NAGVMQNPRHLVRRRGQEARLRCSPMKGHSHVYWYRQLPEEGLKFMVYLQKENIIDESGMPKERFSAEFPKEGPSILRIQQVVRGDSAAYFCASSGQGRTEAFFGQGTRLTVV.

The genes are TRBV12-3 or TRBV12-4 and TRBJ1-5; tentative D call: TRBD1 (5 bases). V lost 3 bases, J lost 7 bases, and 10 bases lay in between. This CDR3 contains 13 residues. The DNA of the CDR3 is TGTGCCAGCAGTTTCTCCAGGGCCCAGCCCCAGCATTTT. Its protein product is CASSFSRAQPQHF.

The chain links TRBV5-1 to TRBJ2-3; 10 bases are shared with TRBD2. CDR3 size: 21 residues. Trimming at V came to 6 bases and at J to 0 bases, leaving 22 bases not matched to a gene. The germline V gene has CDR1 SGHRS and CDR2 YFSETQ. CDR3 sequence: CASNSQPGRQRGGLSTDTQYF. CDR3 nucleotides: TGCGCCAGCAATTCCCAGCCGGGGCGGCAGCGGGGGGGCCTGAGCACAGATACGCAGTATTTT.

CDR3 nucleotides: TGTGCCAGCAGCTTCGCGTACTACGAGCAGTACTTC. Translation gives CASSFAYYEQYF. The chain joins TRBV7-9 to TRBJ2-7; D not resolved. Germline-derived CDR1 and CDR2 are SEHNR and FQNEAQ (reference sequence). There are 12 residues in the CDR3. Between the trimmed V and J ends, which lost 3 bases and 3 bases, there was a span of 6 bases. Combining the CDR3 with reference TRBV7-9 and TRBJ2-7 gives the whole variable domain DTGVSQNPRHKITKRGQNVTFRCDPISEHNRLYWYRQTLGQGPEFLTYFQNEAQLEKSRLLSDRFSAERPKGSFSTLEIQRTEQGDSAMYLCASSFAYYEQYFGPGTRLTVT.

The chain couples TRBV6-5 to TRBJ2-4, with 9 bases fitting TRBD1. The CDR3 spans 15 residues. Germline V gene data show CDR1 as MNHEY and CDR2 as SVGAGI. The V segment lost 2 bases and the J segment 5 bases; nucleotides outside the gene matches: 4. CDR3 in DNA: TGTGCCAGCAGTTACGACAGGGGGAGTCAAAACATTCAGTACTTC. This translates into CASSYDRGSQNIQYF.

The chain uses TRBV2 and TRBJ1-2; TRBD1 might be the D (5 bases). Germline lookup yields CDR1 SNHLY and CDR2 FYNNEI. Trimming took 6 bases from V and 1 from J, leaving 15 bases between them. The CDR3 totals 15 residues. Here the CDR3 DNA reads TGTGCCAGCAGAATTGACAGTTCCGATAACTATGGCTACACCTTC. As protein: CASRIDSSDNYGYTF.

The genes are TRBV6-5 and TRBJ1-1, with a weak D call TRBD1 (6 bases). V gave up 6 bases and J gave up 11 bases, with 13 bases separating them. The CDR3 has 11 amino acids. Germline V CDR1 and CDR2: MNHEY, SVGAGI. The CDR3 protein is CASSIQGRAFF. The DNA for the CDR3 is TGTGCCAGCAGCATACAGGGCCGGGCTTTCTTT.

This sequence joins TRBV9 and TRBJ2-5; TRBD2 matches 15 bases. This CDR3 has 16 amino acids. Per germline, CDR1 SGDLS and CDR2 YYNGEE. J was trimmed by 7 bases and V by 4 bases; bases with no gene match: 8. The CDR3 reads CASSPRTSGGVGTQYF. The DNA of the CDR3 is TGTGCCAGCAGCCCACGGACTAGCGGGGGGGTTGGGACCCAGTACTTC.

The CDR3 loop is CATGTGVNQPQHF. CDR3 coding DNA: TGTGCCACCGGGACAGGGGTTAATCAGCCCCAGCATTTT. The gene calls are TRBV10-3 and TRBJ1-5, with 10 bases matching TRBD1. In germline, CDR1 is ENHRY, CDR2 SYGVKD. The CDR3 has 13 residues. V shed 10 bases and J 4 bases; nucleotides not matched to a gene: 4.

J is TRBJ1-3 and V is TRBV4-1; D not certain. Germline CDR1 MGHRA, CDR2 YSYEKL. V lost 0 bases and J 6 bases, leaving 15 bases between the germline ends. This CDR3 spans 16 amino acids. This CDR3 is CASSQDFSAGINTIYF. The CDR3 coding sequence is TGCGCCAGCAGCCAAGACTTCTCGGCAGGCATAAACACCATATATTTT.

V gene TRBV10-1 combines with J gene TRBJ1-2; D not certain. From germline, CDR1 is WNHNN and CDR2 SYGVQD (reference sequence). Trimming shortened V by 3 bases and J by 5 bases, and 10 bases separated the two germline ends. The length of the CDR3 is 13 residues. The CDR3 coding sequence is TGCGCCAGCAGTGAAACAGTCAGTTATGGCTACACCTTC. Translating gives CASSETVSYGYTF.

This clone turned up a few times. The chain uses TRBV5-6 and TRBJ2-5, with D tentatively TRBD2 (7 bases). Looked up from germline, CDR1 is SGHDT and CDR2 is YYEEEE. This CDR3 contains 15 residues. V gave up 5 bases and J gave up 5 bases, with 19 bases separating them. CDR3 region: CASSRFGGAWETQYF. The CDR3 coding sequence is TGTGCCAGCAGTCGTTTTGGGGGGGCGTGGGAGACCCAGTACTTC.

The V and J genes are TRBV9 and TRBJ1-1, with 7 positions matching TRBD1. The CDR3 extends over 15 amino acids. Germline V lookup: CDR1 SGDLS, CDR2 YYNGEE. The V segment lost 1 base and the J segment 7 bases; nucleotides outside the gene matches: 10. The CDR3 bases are TGTGCCAGCAGCGTATCCGGGACAGAGATATATGAAGCTTTCTTT. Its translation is CASSVSGTEIYEAFF.

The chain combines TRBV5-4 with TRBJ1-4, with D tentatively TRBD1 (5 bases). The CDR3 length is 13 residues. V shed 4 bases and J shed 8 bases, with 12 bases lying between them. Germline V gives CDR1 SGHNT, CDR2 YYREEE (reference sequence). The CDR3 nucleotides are TGTGCCAGCAGCCTAGGGGCGTCCGAAAAACTGTTTTTT. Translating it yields CASSLGASEKLFF.

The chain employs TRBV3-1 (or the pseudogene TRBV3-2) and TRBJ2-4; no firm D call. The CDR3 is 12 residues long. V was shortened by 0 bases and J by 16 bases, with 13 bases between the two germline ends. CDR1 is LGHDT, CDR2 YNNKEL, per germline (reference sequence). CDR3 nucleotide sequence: TGTGCCAGCAGCCAAGAGAGTAGAGCCGTTTACTTC. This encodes CASSQESRAVYF.

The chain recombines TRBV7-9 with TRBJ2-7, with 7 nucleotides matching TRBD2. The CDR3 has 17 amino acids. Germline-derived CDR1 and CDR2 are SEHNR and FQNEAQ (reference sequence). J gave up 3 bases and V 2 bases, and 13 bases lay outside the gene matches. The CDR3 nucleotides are TGTGCCAGCAGCTTACTCCCCGCACTCGCGGGAGACTACGAGCAGTACTTC. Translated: CASSLLPALAGDYEQYF.

For the CDR3, the DNA is TGCGCCAGCAGCTGGCAGGGGTCCCACACTGAAGCTTTCTTT. Translating it yields CASSWQGSHTEAFF. The chain combines TRBV5-1 with TRBJ1-1, with D maybe TRBD1 (6 bases). Germline loops: CDR1 SGHRS, CDR2 YFSETQ. Trimming took off 3 bases at V and 3 bases at J, with 12 bases between the two ends. The CDR3 contains 14 residues.

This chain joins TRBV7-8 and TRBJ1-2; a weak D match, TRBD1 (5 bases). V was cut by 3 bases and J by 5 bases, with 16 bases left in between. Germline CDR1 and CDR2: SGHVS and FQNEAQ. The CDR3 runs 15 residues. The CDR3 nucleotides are TGTGCCAGCAGCTTCCCGGGACTGGAGATTTATGGCTACACCTTC. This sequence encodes CASSFPGLEIYGYTF.